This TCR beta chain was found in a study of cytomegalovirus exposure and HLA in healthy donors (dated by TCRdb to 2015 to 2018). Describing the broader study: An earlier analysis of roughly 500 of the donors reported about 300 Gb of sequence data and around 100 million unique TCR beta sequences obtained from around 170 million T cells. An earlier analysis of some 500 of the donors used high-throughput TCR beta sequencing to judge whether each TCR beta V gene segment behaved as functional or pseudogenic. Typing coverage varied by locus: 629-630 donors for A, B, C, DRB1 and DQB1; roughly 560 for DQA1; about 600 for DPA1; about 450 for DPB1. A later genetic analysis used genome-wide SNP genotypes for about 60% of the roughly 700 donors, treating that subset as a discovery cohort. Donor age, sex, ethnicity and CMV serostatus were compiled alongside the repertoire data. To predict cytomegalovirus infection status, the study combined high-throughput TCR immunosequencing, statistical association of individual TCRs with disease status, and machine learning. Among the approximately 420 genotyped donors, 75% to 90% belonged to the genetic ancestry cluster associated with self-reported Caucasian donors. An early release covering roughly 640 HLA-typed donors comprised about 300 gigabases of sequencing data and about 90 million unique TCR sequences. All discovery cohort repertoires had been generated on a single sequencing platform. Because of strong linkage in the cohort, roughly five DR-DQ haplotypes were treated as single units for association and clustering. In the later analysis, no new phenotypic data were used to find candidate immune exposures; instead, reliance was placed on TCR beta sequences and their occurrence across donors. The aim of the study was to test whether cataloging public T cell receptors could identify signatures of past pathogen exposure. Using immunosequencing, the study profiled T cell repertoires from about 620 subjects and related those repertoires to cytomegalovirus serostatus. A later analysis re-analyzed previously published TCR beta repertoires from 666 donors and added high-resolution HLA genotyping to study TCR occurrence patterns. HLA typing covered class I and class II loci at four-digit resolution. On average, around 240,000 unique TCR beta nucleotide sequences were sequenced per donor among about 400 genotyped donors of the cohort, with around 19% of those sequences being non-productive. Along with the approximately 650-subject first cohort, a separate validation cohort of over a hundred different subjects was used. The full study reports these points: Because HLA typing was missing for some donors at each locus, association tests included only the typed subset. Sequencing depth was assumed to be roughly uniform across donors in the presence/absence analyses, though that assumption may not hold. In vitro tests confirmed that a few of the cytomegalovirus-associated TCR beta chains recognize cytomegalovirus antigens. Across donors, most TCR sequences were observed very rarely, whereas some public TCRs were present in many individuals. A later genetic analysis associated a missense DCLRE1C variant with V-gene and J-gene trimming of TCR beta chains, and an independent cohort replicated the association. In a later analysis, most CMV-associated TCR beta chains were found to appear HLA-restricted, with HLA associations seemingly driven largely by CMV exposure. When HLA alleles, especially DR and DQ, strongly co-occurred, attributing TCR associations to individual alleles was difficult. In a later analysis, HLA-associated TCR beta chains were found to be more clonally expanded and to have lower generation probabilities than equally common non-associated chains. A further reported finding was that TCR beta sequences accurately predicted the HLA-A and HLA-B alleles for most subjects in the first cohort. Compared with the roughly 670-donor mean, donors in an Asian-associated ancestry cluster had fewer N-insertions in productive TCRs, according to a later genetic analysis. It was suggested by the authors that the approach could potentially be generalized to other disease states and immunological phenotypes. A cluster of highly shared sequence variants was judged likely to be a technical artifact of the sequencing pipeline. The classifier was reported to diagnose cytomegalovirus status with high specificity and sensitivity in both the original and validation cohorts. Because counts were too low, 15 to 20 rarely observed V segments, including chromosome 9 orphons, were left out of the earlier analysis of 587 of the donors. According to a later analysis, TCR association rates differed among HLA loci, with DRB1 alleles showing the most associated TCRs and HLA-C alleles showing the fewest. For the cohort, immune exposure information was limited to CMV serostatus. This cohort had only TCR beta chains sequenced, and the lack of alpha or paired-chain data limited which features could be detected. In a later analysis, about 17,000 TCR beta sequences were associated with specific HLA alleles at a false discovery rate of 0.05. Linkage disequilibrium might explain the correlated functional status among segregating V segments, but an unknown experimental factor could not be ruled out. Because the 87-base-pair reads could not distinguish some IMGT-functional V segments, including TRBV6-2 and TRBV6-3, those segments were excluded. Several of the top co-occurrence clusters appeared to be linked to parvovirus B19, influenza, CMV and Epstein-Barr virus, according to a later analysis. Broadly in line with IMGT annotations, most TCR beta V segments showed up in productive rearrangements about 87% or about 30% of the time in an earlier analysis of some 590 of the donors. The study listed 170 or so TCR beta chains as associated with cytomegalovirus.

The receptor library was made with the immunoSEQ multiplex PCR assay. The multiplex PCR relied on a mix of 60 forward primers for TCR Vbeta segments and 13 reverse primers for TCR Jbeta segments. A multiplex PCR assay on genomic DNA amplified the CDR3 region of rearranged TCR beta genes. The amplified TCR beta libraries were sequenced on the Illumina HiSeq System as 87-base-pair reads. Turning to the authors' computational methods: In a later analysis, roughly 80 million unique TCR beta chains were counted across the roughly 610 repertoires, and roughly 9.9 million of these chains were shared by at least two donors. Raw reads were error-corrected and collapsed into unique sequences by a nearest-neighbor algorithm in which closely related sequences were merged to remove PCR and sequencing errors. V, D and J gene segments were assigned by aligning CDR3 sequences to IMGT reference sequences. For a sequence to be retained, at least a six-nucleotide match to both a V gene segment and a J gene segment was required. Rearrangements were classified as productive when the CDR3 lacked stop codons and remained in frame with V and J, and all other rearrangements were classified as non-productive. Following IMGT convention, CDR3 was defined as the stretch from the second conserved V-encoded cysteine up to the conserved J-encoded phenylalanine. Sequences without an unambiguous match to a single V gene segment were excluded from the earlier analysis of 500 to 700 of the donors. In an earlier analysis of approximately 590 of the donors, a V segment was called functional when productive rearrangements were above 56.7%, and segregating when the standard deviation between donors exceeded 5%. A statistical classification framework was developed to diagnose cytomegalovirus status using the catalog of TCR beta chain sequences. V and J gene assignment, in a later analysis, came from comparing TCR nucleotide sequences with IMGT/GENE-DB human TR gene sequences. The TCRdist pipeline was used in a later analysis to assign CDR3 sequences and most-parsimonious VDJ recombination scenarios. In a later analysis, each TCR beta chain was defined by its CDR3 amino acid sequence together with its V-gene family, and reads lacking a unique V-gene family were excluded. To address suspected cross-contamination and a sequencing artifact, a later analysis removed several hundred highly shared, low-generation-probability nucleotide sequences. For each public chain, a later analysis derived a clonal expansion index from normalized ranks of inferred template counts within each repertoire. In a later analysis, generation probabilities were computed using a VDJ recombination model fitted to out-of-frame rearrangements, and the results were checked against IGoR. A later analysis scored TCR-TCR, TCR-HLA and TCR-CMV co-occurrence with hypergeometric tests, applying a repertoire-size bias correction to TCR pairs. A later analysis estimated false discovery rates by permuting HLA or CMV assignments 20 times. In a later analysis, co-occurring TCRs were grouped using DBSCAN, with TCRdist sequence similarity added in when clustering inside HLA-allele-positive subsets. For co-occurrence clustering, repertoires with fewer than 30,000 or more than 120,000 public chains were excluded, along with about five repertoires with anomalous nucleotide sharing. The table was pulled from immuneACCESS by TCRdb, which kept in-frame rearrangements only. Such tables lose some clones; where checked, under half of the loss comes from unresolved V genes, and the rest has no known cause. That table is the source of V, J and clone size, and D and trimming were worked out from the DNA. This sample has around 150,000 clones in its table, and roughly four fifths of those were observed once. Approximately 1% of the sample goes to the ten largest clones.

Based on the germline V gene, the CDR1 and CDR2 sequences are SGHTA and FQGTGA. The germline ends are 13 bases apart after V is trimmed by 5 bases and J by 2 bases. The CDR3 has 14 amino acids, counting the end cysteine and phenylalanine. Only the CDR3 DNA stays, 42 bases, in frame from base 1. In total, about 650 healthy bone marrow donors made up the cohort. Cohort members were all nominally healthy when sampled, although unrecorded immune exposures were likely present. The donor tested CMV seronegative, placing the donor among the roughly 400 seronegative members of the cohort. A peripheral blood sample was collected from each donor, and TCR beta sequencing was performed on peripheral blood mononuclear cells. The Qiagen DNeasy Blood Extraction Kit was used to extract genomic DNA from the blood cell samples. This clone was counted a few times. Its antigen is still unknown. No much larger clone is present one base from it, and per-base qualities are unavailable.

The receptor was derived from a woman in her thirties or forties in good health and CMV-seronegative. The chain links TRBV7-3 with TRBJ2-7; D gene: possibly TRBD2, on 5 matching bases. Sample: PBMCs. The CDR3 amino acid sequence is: CASSEYLAPYEQYF. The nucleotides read TGTGCCAGCAGCGAATACCTAGCCCCCTACGAGCAGTACTTC.